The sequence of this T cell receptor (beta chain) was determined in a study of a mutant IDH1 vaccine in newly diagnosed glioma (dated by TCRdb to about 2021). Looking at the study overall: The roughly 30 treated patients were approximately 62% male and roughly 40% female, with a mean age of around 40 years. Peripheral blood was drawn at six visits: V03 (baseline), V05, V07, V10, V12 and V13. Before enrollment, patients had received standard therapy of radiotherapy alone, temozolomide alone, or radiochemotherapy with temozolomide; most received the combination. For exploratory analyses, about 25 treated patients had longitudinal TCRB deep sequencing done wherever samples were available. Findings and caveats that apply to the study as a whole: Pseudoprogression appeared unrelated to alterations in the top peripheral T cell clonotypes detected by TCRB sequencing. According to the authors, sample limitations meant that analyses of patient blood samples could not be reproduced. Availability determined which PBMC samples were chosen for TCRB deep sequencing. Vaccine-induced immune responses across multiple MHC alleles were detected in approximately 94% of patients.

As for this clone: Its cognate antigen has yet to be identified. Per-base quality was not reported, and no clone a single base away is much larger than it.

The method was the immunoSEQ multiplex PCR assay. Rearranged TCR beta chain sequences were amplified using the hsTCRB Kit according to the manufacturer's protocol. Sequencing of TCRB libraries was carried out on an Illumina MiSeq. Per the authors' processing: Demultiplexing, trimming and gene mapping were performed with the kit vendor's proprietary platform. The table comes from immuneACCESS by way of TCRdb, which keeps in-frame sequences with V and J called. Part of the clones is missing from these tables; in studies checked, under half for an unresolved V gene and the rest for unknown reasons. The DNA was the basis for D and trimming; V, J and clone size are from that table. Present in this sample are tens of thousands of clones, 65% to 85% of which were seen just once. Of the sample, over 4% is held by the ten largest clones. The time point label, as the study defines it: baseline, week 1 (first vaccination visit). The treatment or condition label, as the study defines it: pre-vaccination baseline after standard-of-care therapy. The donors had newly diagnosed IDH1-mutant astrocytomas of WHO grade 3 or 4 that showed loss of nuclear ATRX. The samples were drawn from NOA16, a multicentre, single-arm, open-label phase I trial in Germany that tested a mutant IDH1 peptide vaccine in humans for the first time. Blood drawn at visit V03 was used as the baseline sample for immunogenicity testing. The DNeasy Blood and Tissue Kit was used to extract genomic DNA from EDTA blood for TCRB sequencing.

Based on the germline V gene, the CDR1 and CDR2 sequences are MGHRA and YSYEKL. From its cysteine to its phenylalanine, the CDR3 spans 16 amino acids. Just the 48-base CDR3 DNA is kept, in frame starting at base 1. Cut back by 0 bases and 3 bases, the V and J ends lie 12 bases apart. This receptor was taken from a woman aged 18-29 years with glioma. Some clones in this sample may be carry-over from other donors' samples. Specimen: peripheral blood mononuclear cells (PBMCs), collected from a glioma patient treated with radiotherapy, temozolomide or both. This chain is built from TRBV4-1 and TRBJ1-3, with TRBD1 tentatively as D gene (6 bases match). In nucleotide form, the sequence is TGCGCCAGCAGCCAAGACAGGGGATTAGGTGGAAACACCATATATTTT. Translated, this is CASSQDRGLGGNTIYF.